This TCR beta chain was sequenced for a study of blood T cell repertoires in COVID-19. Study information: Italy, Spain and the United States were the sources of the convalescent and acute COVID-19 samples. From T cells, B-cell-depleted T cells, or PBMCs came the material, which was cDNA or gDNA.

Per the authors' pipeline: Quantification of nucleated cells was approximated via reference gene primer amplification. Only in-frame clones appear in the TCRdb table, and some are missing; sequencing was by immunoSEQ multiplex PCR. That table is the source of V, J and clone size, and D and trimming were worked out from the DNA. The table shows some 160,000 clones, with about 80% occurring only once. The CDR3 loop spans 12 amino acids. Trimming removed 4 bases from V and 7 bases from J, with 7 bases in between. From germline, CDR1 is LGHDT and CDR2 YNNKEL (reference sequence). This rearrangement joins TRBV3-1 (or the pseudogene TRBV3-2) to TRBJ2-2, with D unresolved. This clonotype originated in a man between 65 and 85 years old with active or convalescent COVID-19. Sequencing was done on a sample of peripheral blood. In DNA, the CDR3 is TGTGCCAGCAGCCCACTTGACGGGGAGCTGTTTTTT. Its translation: CASSPLDGELFF.